The clone carrying this T cell receptor (beta chain) is a singleton in its sample. The source of the sample is a study of blood T cell repertoires in COVID-19. TCRdb keeps only in-frame clones here, not all; method: immunoSEQ multiplex PCR. The sample carries some 330,000 clones, approximately 89% recorded once. This CDR3 comprises 15 residues. Germline CDR1 and CDR2: MNHNY and SVGAGI (reference sequence). With 2 bases removed from V and 4 bases from J, the gap between germline ends came to 14 bases. The chain uses TRBV6-6 and TRBJ1-1; D perhaps matches TRBD1 (6 bases). The sequence was collected from a man aged 25 to 40 who had recovered from COVID-19. Sample: PBMCs or T cells enriched from blood (not recorded which). CDR3 sequence: CASSYLPGQRTEAFF. The CDR3 DNA follows: TGTGCCAGCAGTTACCTCCCCGGACAGCGCACTGAAGCTTTCTTT.